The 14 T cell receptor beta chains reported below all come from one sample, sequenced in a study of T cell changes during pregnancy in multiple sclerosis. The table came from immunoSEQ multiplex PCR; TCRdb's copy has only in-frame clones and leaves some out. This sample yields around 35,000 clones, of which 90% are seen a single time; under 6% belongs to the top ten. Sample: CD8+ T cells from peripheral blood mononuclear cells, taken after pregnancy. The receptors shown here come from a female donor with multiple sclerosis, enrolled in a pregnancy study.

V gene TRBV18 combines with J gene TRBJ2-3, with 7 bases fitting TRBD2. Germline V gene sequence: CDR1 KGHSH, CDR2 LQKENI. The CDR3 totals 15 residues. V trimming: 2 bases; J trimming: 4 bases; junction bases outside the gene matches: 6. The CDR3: CASSPRTSEPDTQYF. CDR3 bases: TGTGCCAGCTCACCAAGGACTAGTGAGCCAGATACGCAGTATTTT.

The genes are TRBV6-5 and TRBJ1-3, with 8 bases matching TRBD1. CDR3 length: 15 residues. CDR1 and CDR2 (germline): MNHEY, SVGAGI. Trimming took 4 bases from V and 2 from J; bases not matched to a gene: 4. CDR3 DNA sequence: TGTGCCAGCAGTTCCACAGGGGGAACTGGAAACACCATATATTTT. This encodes CASSSTGGTGNTIYF.

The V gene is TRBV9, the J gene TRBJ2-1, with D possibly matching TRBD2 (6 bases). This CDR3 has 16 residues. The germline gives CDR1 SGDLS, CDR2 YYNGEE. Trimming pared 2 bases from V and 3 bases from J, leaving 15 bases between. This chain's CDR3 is CASSVPGSGDYNEQFF. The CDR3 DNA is TGTGCCAGCAGCGTGCCGGGATCGGGGGACTACAATGAGCAGTTCTTC.

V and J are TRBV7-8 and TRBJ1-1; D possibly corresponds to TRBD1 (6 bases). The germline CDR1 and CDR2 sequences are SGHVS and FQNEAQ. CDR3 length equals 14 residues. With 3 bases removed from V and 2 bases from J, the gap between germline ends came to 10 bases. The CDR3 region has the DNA TGTGCCAGCAGCTTCCTACAGGGTAACACTGAAGCTTTCTTT. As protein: CASSFLQGNTEAFF.

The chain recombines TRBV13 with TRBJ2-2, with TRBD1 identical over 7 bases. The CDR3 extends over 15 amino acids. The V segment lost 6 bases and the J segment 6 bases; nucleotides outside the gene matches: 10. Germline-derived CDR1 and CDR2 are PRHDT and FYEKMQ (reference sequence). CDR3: CASSTKTGRAGELFF. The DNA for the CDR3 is TGTGCCAGCAGTACCAAGACAGGGCGCGCCGGGGAGCTGTTTTTT. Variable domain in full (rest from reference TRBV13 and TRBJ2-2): AAGVIQSPRHLIKEKRETATLKCYPIPRHDTVYWYQQGPGQDPQFLISFYEKMQSDKGSIPDRFSAQQFSDYHSELNMSSLELGDSALYFCASSTKTGRAGELFFGEGSRLTVL.

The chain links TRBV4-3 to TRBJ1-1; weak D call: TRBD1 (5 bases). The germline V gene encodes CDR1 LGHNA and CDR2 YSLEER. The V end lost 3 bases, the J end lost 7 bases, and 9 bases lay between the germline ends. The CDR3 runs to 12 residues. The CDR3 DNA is TGCGCCAGCAGCCATCAGGGTGGTGAAGCTTTCTTT. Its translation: CASSHQGGEAFF.

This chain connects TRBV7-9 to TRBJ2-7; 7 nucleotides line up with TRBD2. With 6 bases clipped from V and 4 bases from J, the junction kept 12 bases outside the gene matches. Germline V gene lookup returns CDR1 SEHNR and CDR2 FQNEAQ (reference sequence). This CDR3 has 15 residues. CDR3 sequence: CASRPGEGRQYEQYF. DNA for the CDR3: TGTGCCAGCAGACCGGGGGAGGGAAGGCAGTACGAGCAGTACTTC.

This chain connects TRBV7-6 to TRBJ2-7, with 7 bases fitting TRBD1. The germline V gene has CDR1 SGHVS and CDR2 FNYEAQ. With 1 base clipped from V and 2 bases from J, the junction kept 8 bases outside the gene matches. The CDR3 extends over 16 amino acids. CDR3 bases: TGTGCCAGCAGCTTAGAGATGGGACAGATAGCCTACGAGCAGTACTTC. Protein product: CASSLEMGQIAYEQYF.

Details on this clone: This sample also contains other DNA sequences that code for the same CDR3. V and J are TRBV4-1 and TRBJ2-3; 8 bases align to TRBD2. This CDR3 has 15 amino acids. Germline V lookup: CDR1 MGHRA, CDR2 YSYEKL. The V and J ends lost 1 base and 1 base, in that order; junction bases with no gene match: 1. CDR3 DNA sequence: TGCGCCAGCAGCCAAGCAGCGGGGGGCACAGATACGCAGTATTTT. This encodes CASSQAAGGTDTQYF.

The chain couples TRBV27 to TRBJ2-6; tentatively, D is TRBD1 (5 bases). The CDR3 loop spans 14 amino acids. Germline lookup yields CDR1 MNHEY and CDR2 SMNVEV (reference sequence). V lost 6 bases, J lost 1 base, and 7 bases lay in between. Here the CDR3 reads CASSAGSGANVLTF. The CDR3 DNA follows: TGTGCCAGCAGCGCAGGGTCTGGGGCCAACGTCCTGACTTTC.

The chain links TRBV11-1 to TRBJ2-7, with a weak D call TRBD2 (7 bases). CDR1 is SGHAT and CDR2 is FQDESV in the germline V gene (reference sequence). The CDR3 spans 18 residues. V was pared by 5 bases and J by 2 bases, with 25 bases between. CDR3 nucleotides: TGTGCCAGCAGCCCCCGGGGGGCAGGGACGTACGGGGCCTACGAGCAGTACTTC. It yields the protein CASSPRGAGTYGAYEQYF.

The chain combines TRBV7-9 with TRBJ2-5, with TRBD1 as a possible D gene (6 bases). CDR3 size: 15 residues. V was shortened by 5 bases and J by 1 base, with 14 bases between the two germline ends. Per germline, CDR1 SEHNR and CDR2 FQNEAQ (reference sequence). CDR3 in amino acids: CASSPVWDIQETQYF. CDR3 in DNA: TGTGCCAGCAGCCCGGTTTGGGACATCCAAGAGACCCAGTACTTC.

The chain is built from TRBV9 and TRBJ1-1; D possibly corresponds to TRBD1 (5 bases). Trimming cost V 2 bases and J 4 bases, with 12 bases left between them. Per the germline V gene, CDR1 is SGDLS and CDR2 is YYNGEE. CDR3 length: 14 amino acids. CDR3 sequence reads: CASSVHRIGTEAFF. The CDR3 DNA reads TGTGCCAGCAGCGTCCACAGGATCGGCACTGAAGCTTTCTTT.

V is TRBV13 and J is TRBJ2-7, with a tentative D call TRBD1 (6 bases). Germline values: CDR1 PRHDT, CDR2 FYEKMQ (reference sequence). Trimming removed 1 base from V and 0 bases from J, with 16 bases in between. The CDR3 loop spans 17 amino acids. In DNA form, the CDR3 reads TGTGCCAGCAGCTTAGTGAATCAGGGGCTGAGCTCCTACGAGCAGTACTTC. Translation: CASSLVNQGLSSYEQYF. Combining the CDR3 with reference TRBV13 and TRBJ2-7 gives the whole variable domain AAGVIQSPRHLIKEKRETATLKCYPIPRHDTVYWYQQGPGQDPQFLISFYEKMQSDKGSIPDRFSAQQFSDYHSELNMSSLELGDSALYFCASSLVNQGLSSYEQYFGPGTRLTVT.